Below are 32 T cell receptor beta chains sequenced from a single sample in a study of blood T cell repertoires in COVID-19. Method: immunoSEQ multiplex PCR; TCRdb's copy keeps in-frame clones and lacks some. This table has 200,000 to 250,000 clones, about 88% appearing once. The source material was peripheral blood. These TCRs come from a woman in her forties who had recovered from COVID-19.

The genes are TRBV15 and TRBJ2-5, with D hard to call. CDR3 size: 13 residues. Germline-derived CDR1 and CDR2 are LNHNV and YYDKDF (reference sequence). Trimming took 0 bases from V and 3 from J, leaving 5 bases between them. The CDR3 DNA is TGTGCCACCAGCAGAGATCTAAAAGAGACCCAGTACTTC. It is translated as CATSRDLKETQYF.

This clone turned up a few times. The chain recombines TRBV2 with TRBJ2-3, with D perhaps TRBD2 (6 bases). This CDR3 has 14 residues. Germline V gene lookup returns CDR1 SNHLY and CDR2 FYNNEI. V dropped 4 bases and J dropped 5 bases, with 13 bases sitting between them. In DNA, the CDR3 is TGTGCCAGCAGTGGACTGCGGGAAGGAGATACGCAGTATTTT. Its protein product is CASSGLREGDTQYF. Complete variable domain (other parts from reference TRBV2 and TRBJ2-3): EPEVTQTPSHQVTQMGQEVILRCVPISNHLYFYWYRQILGQKVEFLVSFYNNEISEKSEIFDDQFSVERPDGSNFTLKIRSTKLEDSAMYFCASSGLREGDTQYFGPGTRLTVL.

J is TRBJ2-5 and V is TRBV15; 11 bases are a match to TRBD2. CDR1 LNHNV and CDR2 YYDKDF come from the germline V gene (reference sequence). The CDR3 extends over 15 amino acids. The trim removed 1 base at V and 5 bases at J, leaving 3 bases unmatched. CDR3 nucleotide sequence: TGTGCCACCAGCAGAGGTCTAGCGGGAGGTGAGACCCAGTACTTC. The encoded protein is CATSRGLAGGETQYF.

This clone showed up just a few times. The chain employs TRBV30 and TRBJ1-6; perhaps TRBD1 as D (6 bases). V dropped 4 bases and J dropped 0 bases, with 16 bases sitting between them. The CDR3 consists of 17 residues. The germline V gene encodes CDR1 GTSNPN and CDR2 SVGIG (reference sequence). CDR3 nucleotides: TGTGCCTGGACCCCCGGGGGGGCGCGCTCCTATAATTCACCCCTCCACTTT. Translation: CAWTPGGARSYNSPLHF.

The chain has TRBV7-2 and TRBJ2-5; a weak D match, TRBD1 (7 bases). Germline lookup yields CDR1 SGHTA and CDR2 FQGNSA. The V gene lost 5 bases and the J gene lost 7 bases, with 17 bases spanning the gap. The CDR3 has 14 residues. This CDR3 is CASSNWGQGGTQYF. CDR3 nucleotide sequence: TGTGCCAGCAGCAATTGGGGGCAGGGGGGGACCCAGTACTTC. Looking up the rest from reference TRBV7-2 and TRBJ2-5 gives the full variable domain: GAGVSQSPSNKVTEKGKDVELRCDPISGHTALYWYRQSLGQGLEFLIYFQGNSAPDKSGLPSDRFSAERTGGSVSTLTIQRTQQEDSAVYLCASSNWGQGGTQYFGPGTRLLVL.

The chain is built from TRBV6-5 and TRBJ2-7; D is possibly TRBD1 (6 bases). V dropped 4 bases and J dropped 3 bases, with 7 bases sitting between them. The CDR3 has 12 residues. Per germline, CDR1 MNHEY and CDR2 SVGAGI. The CDR3 region has the DNA TGTGCCAGCAGTTGGGACAACTACGAGCAGTACTTC. Its protein is CASSWDNYEQYF.

This sequence joins TRBV23-1 and TRBJ2-2; TRBD1 matches at 7 bases. TRBV23-1 carries the ORF label, with uncertain function. This CDR3 contains 16 residues. Trimming at V came to 0 bases and at J to 3 bases, leaving 4 bases not matched to a gene. As DNA, the CDR3 is TGCGCCAGCAGTCAATCCCGGCAGGGGGACACCGGGGAGCTGTTTTTT. Protein sequence: CASSQSRQGDTGELFF.

This chain connects TRBV5-1 to TRBJ2-3; the match to TRBD2 covers 8 bases. This CDR3 is built from 16 residues. Per germline, CDR1 SGHRS and CDR2 YFSETQ. V was pared by 0 bases and J by 4 bases, with 7 bases of the junction left unmatched. The CDR3 region is CASSLDSGGRPDTQYF. CDR3 sequence (DNA): TGCGCCAGCAGCTTGGATTCGGGAGGGCGGCCAGATACGCAGTATTTT.

The genes are TRBV19 and TRBJ1-4, with a tentative D call TRBD1 (5 bases). Germline CDR1 and CDR2: LNHDA and SQIVND (reference sequence). The CDR3 is 13 amino acids. V was cut by 5 bases and J by 4 bases, with 8 bases left in between. The CDR3 spells CASSPGFNEKLFF. The CDR3 DNA reads TGTGCCAGTAGTCCAGGGTTTAATGAAAAACTGTTTTTT.

On this clone itself: Because the CDR3's place on the DNA is in doubt, the DNA is left out and the CDR3 is given as listed by TCRdb. The genes are TRBV28 and TRBJ1-2; TRBD1, the table's D call, was not compared with the DNA. The CDR3 totals 15 residues, both ends included. Germline lookup yields CDR1 MDHEN and CDR2 SYDVKM. CDR3 amino acids: CASSSSTGYGYGYTF.

The chain carries TRBV10-3 and TRBJ2-1; 11 bases map to TRBD2. The J segment lost 7 bases and the V segment lost 5 bases, leaving 7 bases of the junction unmatched. This CDR3 has 15 amino acids. Germline CDR1 ENHRY, CDR2 SYGVKD. CDR3 residues: CAISPTSGDRNEQFF. CDR3 coding DNA: TGTGCCATCAGTCCGACTAGCGGGGACAGAAATGAGCAGTTCTTC.

The chain employs TRBV18 and TRBJ2-3; 9 nucleotides agree with TRBD2. Germline lookup yields CDR1 KGHSH and CDR2 LQKENI. The CDR3 length is 13 residues. V gave up 5 bases and J gave up 7 bases; unmatched junction bases: 4. The CDR3 protein is CASSASGGHTQYF. CDR3 nucleotides: TGTGCCAGCTCAGCCAGCGGGGGGCATACGCAGTATTTT.

The chain has TRBV7-8 and TRBJ2-5; TRBD2 agrees at 15 bases. After removal of 4 bases from V and 5 bases from J, the junction contained 8 bases not matched to a gene. The germline CDR1 and CDR2 sequences are SGHVS and FQNEAQ. The CDR3 length is 17 residues. The CDR3 DNA is TGTGCCAGCAGCTCCCTAAGGGGGACTAGCGGGAGGGAGACCCAGTACTTC. It is translated as CASSSLRGTSGRETQYF.

The chain employs TRBV11-3 and TRBJ2-1, with D possibly matching TRBD1 (6 bases). The length of the CDR3 is 15 residues. Trimming took 1 base from V and 3 from J, leaving 10 bases between them. The V gene's germline CDR1 is SGHNT and CDR2 YENEEA. In nucleotides, the CDR3 is TGTGCCAGCAGCTTAGCCAGGGGACACTACAATGAGCAGTTCTTC. Translation gives CASSLARGHYNEQFF. Full variable domain (outside the CDR3, taken from reference TRBV11-3 and TRBJ2-1): EAGVVQSPRYKIIEKKQPVAFWCNPISGHNTLYWYLQNLGQGPELLIRYENEEAVDDSQLPKDRFSAERLKGVDSTLKIQPAELGDSAVYLCASSLARGHYNEQFFGPGTRLTVL.

The V gene is TRBV30, the J gene TRBJ2-6; tentatively, D is TRBD1 (6 bases). From germline, CDR1 is GTSNPN and CDR2 SVGIG (reference sequence). This CDR3 has 15 amino acids. V lost 4 bases to trimming and J lost 2 bases, with 12 bases between them. CDR3 DNA: TGTGCCTGGAACAGGGAACGGGCTGGGGCCAACGTCCTGACTTTC. Translating gives CAWNRERAGANVLTF.

The chain employs TRBV5-1 and TRBJ2-2; 8 positions agree with TRBD1. The trim removed 0 bases at V and 6 bases at J, leaving 4 bases unmatched. Germline-derived CDR1 and CDR2 are SGHRS and YFSETQ. This CDR3 has 15 residues. Here the CDR3 reads CASSLERTGPGELFF. The CDR3 DNA is TGCGCCAGCAGCTTGGAAAGGACAGGGCCCGGGGAGCTGTTTTTT.

This sequence joins TRBV3-1 (or the pseudogene TRBV3-2) and TRBJ1-4, with 7 bases identical to TRBD1. The CDR3 has 14 amino acids. CDR1 and CDR2 (germline): LGHDT, YNNKEL (reference sequence). The junction had 4 bases not matched to a gene; V was cut back by 2 bases and J by 7 bases. The CDR3 sequence: CASSQRQGVEKLFF. The CDR3 DNA sequence: TGTGCCAGCAGCCAAAGACAGGGCGTTGAAAAACTGTTTTTT.

The chain carries TRBV4-1 and TRBJ1-4, with D possibly being TRBD1 (5 bases). Germline V gives CDR1 MGHRA, CDR2 YSYEKL. The length of the CDR3 is 13 residues. The germline V and J ends were trimmed by 3 bases and 6 bases, with 8 bases remaining between them. In DNA form, the CDR3 reads TGCGCCAGCAGCCAGGGAGGGGATGAAAAACTGTTTTTT. Residues: CASSQGGDEKLFF.

The V gene is TRBV5-1, the J gene TRBJ2-3; 7 nucleotides agree with TRBD2. The CDR3 covers 16 residues. The V gene end was trimmed by 3 bases and the J gene end by 2 bases; junction bases not matched to a gene: 9. CDR1 SGHRS and CDR2 YFSETQ come from the germline V gene. For the CDR3, the DNA is TGCGCCAGCAGCTGGGGAAGCGGGGCTCTCACAGATACGCAGTATTTT. Its protein is CASSWGSGALTDTQYF.

The CDR3 is CASSQGRDGQPQHF. In DNA, the CDR3 is TGTGCCAGCAGCCAGGGCAGGGATGGTCAGCCCCAGCATTTT. The chain joins TRBV3-1 (or the pseudogene TRBV3-2) to TRBJ1-5; a possible D gene is TRBD1 (5 bases). Germline CDR1 and CDR2: LGHDT and YNNKEL (reference sequence). The ends were cut back, 3 bases at V and 6 bases at J, with 12 bases in the middle. This CDR3 has 14 amino acids.

The chain uses TRBV10-2 and TRBJ2-7; D possibly corresponds to TRBD2 (5 bases). From germline, CDR1 is WSHSY and CDR2 SAAADI. The ends were cut back, 6 bases at V and 6 bases at J, with 21 bases in the middle. This CDR3 region has 15 residues. In DNA form, the CDR3 reads TGCGCCAGCAGATTTTCGGGCGGGCTTCTCTCCGAGCAGTACTTC. Translation: CASRFSGGLLSEQYF.

The chain links TRBV6-4 to TRBJ2-1; D perhaps matches TRBD2 (5 bases). The length of the CDR3 is 16 residues. The germline V gene has CDR1 MRHNA and CDR2 SNTAGT. The V end was cut by 2 bases, the J end by 7 bases, with 18 bases between. The CDR3 nucleotides read TGTGCCAGCAGTGACCCGACCGCGGGTTATCCAAATGAGCAGTTCTTC. Residues: CASSDPTAGYPNEQFF.

The gene calls are TRBV6-5 and TRBJ1-2; a possible D gene is TRBD1 (6 bases). With 6 bases removed from V and 6 bases from J, the gap between germline ends came to 11 bases. The CDR3 extends over 12 amino acids. CDR1 MNHEY and CDR2 SVGAGI come from the germline V gene. CDR3 bases: TGTGCCAGCAGCCCGACAGGTGATGGCTACACCTTC. Translated, it gives CASSPTGDGYTF.

This clone has only one observation. This sequence joins TRBV12-3 or TRBV12-4 and TRBJ2-7; no definite D call. The V gene lost 6 bases and the J gene lost 2 bases, with 11 bases spanning the gap. The CDR3 sequence is 13 residues long. DNA of the CDR3: TGTGCCAGCAGCCGCGACTTACCCTACGAGCAGTACTTC. Translation: CASSRDLPYEQYF.

The V call is TRBV11-2, the J call TRBJ1-2; the match to TRBD1 covers 12 bases. V was pared by 5 bases and J by 8 bases, with 6 bases of the junction left unmatched. CDR1 is SGHAT, CDR2 FQNNGV, per germline. The CDR3 has 14 amino acids. Here the CDR3 reads CASSPGQGARGYTF. Written as DNA, the CDR3 is TGTGCCAGCAGCCCGGGACAGGGGGCGCGGGGCTACACCTTC.

This clone was seen once. The chain couples TRBV6-5 to TRBJ1-6, with D unclear. The ends were cut back, 4 bases at V and 7 bases at J, with 11 bases in the middle. Per germline, CDR1 MNHEY and CDR2 SVGAGI. This CDR3 is built from 14 residues. The CDR3 loop reads CASSSPPINSPLHF. The CDR3 coding sequence is TGTGCCAGCAGTTCCCCCCCCATCAATTCACCCCTCCACTTT.

V usage is TRBV4-2 and J usage is TRBJ1-2; the D is unclear. The V gene lost 1 base and the J gene lost 4 bases, with 13 bases spanning the gap. The CDR3 loop spans 15 amino acids. Germline CDR1 is LGHNA and CDR2 is YNFKEQ. The CDR3 bases are TGTGCCAGCAGCCAAGTCGACGTGGGAGTCTATGGCTACACCTTC. It codes for CASSQVDVGVYGYTF.

The V gene is TRBV30, the J gene TRBJ1-2; D uncertain. CDR3 length: 13 amino acids. The germline CDR1 and CDR2 sequences are GTSNPN and SVGIG (reference sequence). Trimming pared 5 bases from V and 8 bases from J, leaving 18 bases between. The CDR3 loop is CAWAPHGNLGYTF. As DNA, the CDR3 is TGTGCCTGGGCGCCACACGGGAATCTAGGCTACACCTTC.

The table lists this clone with a few counts. The chain uses TRBV5-1 and TRBJ1-3, with D unresolved. Deletions cut 2 bases from V and 4 bases from J, with 7 bases between. The germline CDR1 and CDR2 sequences are SGHRS and YFSETQ. The CDR3 length is 13 residues. The CDR3 coding sequence is TGCGCCAGCAGCTTAGTGGAGGGAAACACCATATATTTT. It encodes CASSLVEGNTIYF.

The chain carries TRBV12-3 or TRBV12-4 and TRBJ2-5, with TRBD2 matching over 7 bases. V dropped 2 bases and J dropped 9; count of bases not matched to a gene: 6. CDR3 length: 13 amino acids. For the CDR3, the DNA is TGTGCCAGCAGTTTAAGCGCGGGGGAGGCCCAGTACTTC. Its protein product is CASSLSAGEAQYF.

This chain uses TRBV6-5 with TRBJ2-1; D not certain. Trimming left V 0 bases short and J 0 bases short, with 6 bases between. The germline V gene has CDR1 MNHEY and CDR2 SVGAGI. This CDR3 contains 15 residues. This CDR3 is CASSYSAASYNEQFF. The CDR3 nucleotides are TGTGCCAGCAGTTACTCGGCGGCCTCCTACAATGAGCAGTTCTTC.

CDR3 sequence (DNA): TGTGCCAGCAGCTTAACTAGCGGGGACGGGGAGCTGTTTTTT. Protein sequence: CASSLTSGDGELFF. The V and J genes are TRBV7-2 and TRBJ2-2, with 10 bases fitting TRBD2. There are 14 residues in the CDR3. Germline trimming cut 2 bases from V and 7 bases from J; bases unmatched to any gene: 1. Germline CDR1 is SGHTA and CDR2 is FQGNSA.